Below are 8 T cell receptor beta chains sequenced from a single sample in a study of blood T cell repertoires in COVID-19. TCRdb's table, derived via immunoSEQ multiplex PCR, lists solely in-frame clones and lacks some. The sample has 200,000 to 250,000 clones; about 91% are singletons. The specimen was peripheral blood. These receptors came from a man younger than 35 with active or convalescent COVID-19.

The chain carries TRBV6-6 and TRBJ1-1; D possibly corresponds to TRBD1 (5 bases). The V and J ends lost 6 bases and 4 bases respectively, with 12 bases between them. Looked up from germline, CDR1 is MNHNY and CDR2 is SVGAGI (reference sequence). The CDR3 is 13 residues long. As DNA, the CDR3 is TGTGCCAGCAGCCCTCCGACAGCCACTGAAGCTTTCTTT. Its protein is CASSPPTATEAFF.

This clone was seen only once. The chain employs TRBV7-2 and TRBJ2-2; tentative D call: TRBD2 (7 bases). CDR1 is SGHTA, CDR2 FQGNSA, per germline. The length of the CDR3 is 16 residues. The V and J ends lost 4 bases and 6 bases respectively, with 18 bases between them. CDR3 sequence: CASSSAGALNPGELFF. The CDR3 coding sequence is TGTGCCAGCAGCTCCGCGGGGGCACTCAACCCCGGGGAGCTGTTTTTT.

The V call is TRBV19, the J call TRBJ1-1; the match to TRBD1 covers 9 bases. The CDR3 loop spans 14 amino acids. V gave up 10 bases and J gave up 1 base; unmatched junction bases: 7. Germline V gives CDR1 LNHDA, CDR2 SQIVND (reference sequence). The DNA of the CDR3 is TGTGCCACACAGACGGGACAGGGGAACACTGAAGCTTTCTTT. Translated, it gives CATQTGQGNTEAFF.

This rearrangement joins TRBV19 to TRBJ2-1; 10 bases match TRBD2. The junction had 7 bases not matched to a gene; V was cut back by 6 bases and J by 5 bases. Germline lookup yields CDR1 LNHDA and CDR2 SQIVND (reference sequence). The CDR3 has 15 amino acids. CDR3 sequence reads: CASRPLAGVHNEQFF. The CDR3 nucleotides read TGTGCCAGTAGGCCCCTAGCGGGAGTTCACAATGAGCAGTTCTTC. The variable domain in full, completed from reference TRBV19 and TRBJ2-1, reads DGGITQSPKYLFRKEGQNVTLSCEQNLNHDAMYWYRQDPGQGLRLIYYSQIVNDFQKGDIAEGYSVSREKKESFPLTVTSAQKNPTAFYLCASRPLAGVHNEQFFGPGTRLTVL.

V is TRBV5-1 and J is TRBJ1-3; D uncertain. The CDR3 runs 16 residues. Trimming removed 1 base at V and 0 bases at J, with 11 bases between. Germline V gene data show CDR1 as SGHRS and CDR2 as YFSETQ. CDR3 sequence (DNA): TGCGCCAGCAGCTTGTCCGGCGGCGACTCTGGAAACACCATATATTTT. Translated, it gives CASSLSGGDSGNTIYF.

This clone has a single count. The rearrangement joins TRBV3-1 (or the pseudogene TRBV3-2) to TRBJ2-3; 9 bases match TRBD2. The CDR3 sequence is 16 residues long. V lost 0 bases to trimming and J lost 1 base; unmatched junction nucleotides: 2. Germline-derived CDR1 and CDR2 are LGHDT and YNNKEL (reference sequence). DNA for the CDR3: TGTGCCAGCAGCCAAGATGCGGGAGGGGGCACAGATACGCAGTATTTT. Its translation is CASSQDAGGGTDTQYF.

This chain connects TRBV7-2 to TRBJ2-1, with 8 positions matching TRBD1. The J segment lost 2 bases and the V segment lost 1 base, leaving 7 bases of the junction unmatched. Germline V lookup: CDR1 SGHTA, CDR2 FQGNSA. The CDR3 has 17 residues. CDR3 protein: CASSLVGQGKAYNEQFF. Written as DNA, the CDR3 is TGTGCCAGCAGCTTAGTTGGACAGGGAAAAGCCTACAATGAGCAGTTCTTC.

The chain links TRBV12-3 or TRBV12-4 to TRBJ2-1; TRBD2 is a possible D gene (6 bases). The CDR3 sequence is 13 residues long. The V and J ends lost 7 bases and 8 bases respectively, with 15 bases between them. The CDR3 spells CASMDTSLHEQFF. As DNA, the CDR3 is TGTGCCAGCATGGACACTAGCTTGCATGAGCAGTTCTTC.